This entry lists 18 T cell receptor beta chains sequenced from one sample in a study of cytomegalovirus exposure and HLA in healthy donors. This PCR relied on a set of 60 Vbeta primers and 13 Jbeta primers. Clones were read by immunoSEQ multiplex PCR, and TCRdb kept only the in-frame ones, dropping some. This sample has about 180,000 clones, with around 82% found just once. What was sequenced was PBMCs. The receptors derive from a woman aged 25 to 39 in good health and CMV-seropositive.

V usage is TRBV7-8 and J usage is TRBJ1-1; D is uncertain. V was cut by 1 base and J by 1 base, with 4 bases left in between. The germline V gene encodes CDR1 SGHVS and CDR2 FQNEAQ. This CDR3 is built from 13 residues. The CDR3 here is CASSLDKNTEAFF. CDR3 in DNA: TGTGCCAGCAGCTTAGACAAGAACACTGAAGCTTTCTTT.

The gene calls are TRBV10-3 and TRBJ2-3, with a weak D call TRBD1 (5 bases). This CDR3 region has 16 residues. V lost 4 bases, J lost 4 bases, and 18 bases lay in between. Germline lookup yields CDR1 ENHRY and CDR2 SYGVKD. CDR3 loop: CAISGRGGFGADTQYF. DNA of the CDR3: TGTGCCATCAGTGGTAGGGGTGGGTTTGGAGCAGATACGCAGTATTTT.

The chain carries TRBV2 and TRBJ2-5; D is uncertain. The DNA end is a closer match to TRBJ2-7, so the J assignment may be wrong. Germline lookup yields CDR1 SNHLY and CDR2 FYNNEI. CDR3 size: 11 residues. As DNA, the CDR3 is TGTGCCAGCAGTGGATACTACGAGCAGTACTTC. This translates into CASSGYYEQYF.

The rearrangement joins TRBV7-2 to TRBJ1-3; 9 positions match TRBD1. There are 15 residues in the CDR3. Germline trimming cut 4 bases from V and 10 bases from J; bases unmatched to any gene: 11. Germline lookup yields CDR1 SGHTA and CDR2 FQGNSA. CDR3 sequence: CASSYRDRVANTIYF. In DNA form, the CDR3 reads TGTGCCAGCAGCTACCGGGACAGGGTCGCGAATACCATATATTTT.

The CDR3 loop reads CASSSTPPGRGVNTEAFF. The CDR3 nucleotides read TGTGCCAGCAGCTCCACCCCCCCGGGGCGCGGGGTGAACACTGAAGCTTTCTTT. The chain joins TRBV7-9 to TRBJ1-1; D might be TRBD1 (5 bases). V lost 4 bases, J lost 0 bases, and 21 bases lay in between. Germline V gives CDR1 SEHNR, CDR2 FQNEAQ (reference sequence). The CDR3 sequence is 18 residues long.

This clone was found a few times. The gene calls are TRBV5-1 and TRBJ2-1, with 11 bases identical to TRBD1. The CDR3 sequence is 17 residues long. Germline-derived CDR1 and CDR2 are SGHRS and YFSETQ. Trimming at V came to 5 bases and at J to 7 bases, leaving 14 bases not matched to a gene. The CDR3 region has the DNA TGCGCCAGCAGACAATTCAGCGGACAGGGGGCTTTGAATGAGCAGTTCTTC. Protein: CASRQFSGQGALNEQFF.

The chain combines TRBV30 with TRBJ1-2; 8 bases fit TRBD1. J gave up 4 bases and V 4 bases, and 2 bases lay outside the gene matches. The CDR3 extends over 12 amino acids. The germline V gene has CDR1 GTSNPN and CDR2 SVGIG (reference sequence). CDR3 sequence (DNA): TGTGCCTGGACAGGGGGCCTCTATGGCTACACCTTC. Its protein is CAWTGGLYGYTF. The full variable domain, its missing parts supplied by reference TRBV30 and TRBJ1-2, is SQTIHQWPATLVQPVGSPLSLECTVEGTSNPNLYWYRQAAGRGLQLLFYSVGIGQISSEVPQNLSASRPQDRQFILSSKKLLLSDSGFYLCAWTGGLYGYTFGSGTRLTVV.

Written as DNA, the CDR3 is TGTGCCAGCAGCGCGCCTCACTACGGGGCGCAGTATTTT. Protein: CASSAPHYGAQYF. This rearrangement joins TRBV5-6 to TRBJ2-3; weak D call: TRBD2 (5 bases). CDR3 length: 13 amino acids. Trimming left V 4 bases short and J 10 bases short, with 16 bases between. Per the germline V gene, CDR1 is SGHDT and CDR2 is YYEEEE.

The CDR3: CASSRTGSGNTIYF. The CDR3, as DNA: TGTGCCAGCAGCCGGACAGGGAGTGGAAACACCATATATTTT. The J gene is TRBJ1-3, the V gene TRBV7-9, with 8 bases aligning to TRBD1. The CDR3 loop spans 14 amino acids. Germline lookup yields CDR1 SEHNR and CDR2 FQNEAQ (reference sequence). V shed 5 bases, J shed 3 bases, and the junction held 3 bases outside the gene matches. Complete variable domain (other parts from reference TRBV7-9 and TRBJ1-3): DTGVSQNPRHKITKRGQNVTFRCDPISEHNRLYWYRQTLGQGPEFLTYFQNEAQLEKSRLLSDRFSAERPKGSFSTLEIQRTEQGDSAMYLCASSRTGSGNTIYFGEGSWLTVV.

This clone was observed a handful of times. The V gene is TRBV5-1, the J gene TRBJ1-4, with TRBD1 identical over 9 bases. CDR3 length: 15 amino acids. The V and J ends lost 2 bases and 8 bases, in that order; junction bases with no gene match: 7. CDR1 and CDR2 (germline): SGHRS, YFSETQ. The CDR3 protein is CASSFTGGREEKLFF. The CDR3 coding sequence is TGCGCCAGCAGCTTTACAGGGGGCCGGGAGGAAAAACTGTTTTTT. Looking up the rest from reference TRBV5-1 and TRBJ1-4 gives the full variable domain: KAGVTQTPRYLIKTRGQQVTLSCSPISGHRSVSWYQQTPGQGLQFLFEYFSETQRNKGNFPGRFSGRQFSNSRSEMNVSTLELGDSALYLCASSFTGGREEKLFFGSGTQLSVL.

The chain combines TRBV27 with TRBJ1-4; 7 nucleotides line up with TRBD1. The V segment lost 8 bases and the J segment 6 bases; nucleotides outside the gene matches: 6. The CDR3 loop spans 13 amino acids. Germline lookup yields CDR1 MNHEY and CDR2 SMNVEV (reference sequence). CDR3 sequence reads: CASRGQTYEKLFF. The CDR3 bases are TGTGCCAGCCGGGGACAGACTTATGAAAAACTGTTTTTT.

The rearrangement joins TRBV5-1 to TRBJ1-5; D might be TRBD1 (5 bases). V gave up 4 bases and J gave up 2 bases, with 16 bases separating them. This CDR3 is built from 16 residues. Germline V gene data show CDR1 as SGHRS and CDR2 as YFSETQ. This chain's CDR3 is CASSPGALFGNQPQHF. Here the CDR3 DNA reads TGCGCCAGCAGCCCTGGGGCGTTATTTGGCAATCAGCCCCAGCATTTT.

The chain is built from TRBV7-9 and TRBJ2-7; 8 bases are shared with TRBD1. V lost 5 bases to trimming and J lost 2 bases; unmatched junction nucleotides: 8. From germline, CDR1 is SEHNR and CDR2 FQNEAQ (reference sequence). The length of the CDR3 is 15 residues. DNA for the CDR3: TGTGCCAGCAGCCGGTCAGGGGGCTTGACCTACGAGCAGTACTTC. Its translation is CASSRSGGLTYEQYF.

In its sample, this clone was seen once. The V and J genes are TRBV5-6 and TRBJ2-6; 7 positions match TRBD1. The CDR3 is 17 residues long. V shed 3 bases and J 0 bases; nucleotides not matched to a gene: 6. Germline assignment: CDR1 SGHDT and CDR2 YYEEEE. The CDR3 nucleotides are TGTGCCAGCAGCTGGGGGACAGTCCCCTCTGGGGCCAACGTCCTGACTTTC. Translation gives CASSWGTVPSGANVLTF.

The chain carries TRBV27 and TRBJ1-5, with D perhaps TRBD1 (6 bases). The CDR3 runs 15 residues. The V and J ends lost 3 bases and 1 base respectively, with 10 bases between them. Germline values: CDR1 MNHEY, CDR2 SMNVEV (reference sequence). The CDR3 bases are TGTGCCAGCAGTTTCGGCAGGGGAAGCAATCAGCCCCAGCATTTT. Translation: CASSFGRGSNQPQHF.

The V call is TRBV10-3, the J call TRBJ1-1; D is ambiguous. Germline V CDR1 and CDR2: ENHRY, SYGVKD. V lost 4 bases, J lost 1 base, and 7 bases lay in between. This CDR3 is 13 amino acids long. In DNA, the CDR3 is TGTGCCATCAGTGGGCAACAGAACACTGAAGCTTTCTTT. This gives the protein CAISGQQNTEAFF.

The chain combines TRBV7-2 with TRBJ2-3; 10 bases align to TRBD2. Unmatched junction bases numbered 3, after V lost 2 bases and J lost 4 bases. Germline V CDR1 and CDR2: SGHTA, FQGNSA. The CDR3 extends over 15 amino acids. CDR3 sequence (DNA): TGTGCCAGCAGCTTATTAACTAGCGGGGCAGATACGCAGTATTTT. The encoded protein is CASSLLTSGADTQYF.

The chain has TRBV15 and TRBJ2-1, with TRBD1 as a possible D gene (5 bases). Germline CDR1 and CDR2: LNHNV and YYDKDF (reference sequence). The CDR3 extends over 11 amino acids. Trimming stripped 9 bases from V and 3 bases from J, with 6 bases between. CDR3 region: CATGDYNEQFF. DNA for the CDR3: TGTGCCACAGGGGACTACAATGAGCAGTTCTTC.